A single sample is the source of the 17 T cell receptor beta chains below, sequenced in a study of T cell responses to AZD1222 COVID-19 vaccine. The assay was immunoSEQ multiplex PCR, and TCRdb's table has in-frame clones only and misses some. Of more than 95,000 clones in the sample, approximately 83% were seen once. The sample was peripheral blood, taken on day 0 of MenACWY control vaccination. These receptor sequences come from an adult in good health.

The chain is built from TRBV11-2 and TRBJ1-2; D uncertain. The CDR3 has 14 residues. Germline CDR1 is SGHAT and CDR2 is FQNNGV. Trimming stripped 0 bases from V and 2 bases from J, with 7 bases between. CDR3 bases: TGTGCCAGCAGCTTAGAGATGGGGAACTATGGCTACACCTTC. Residues: CASSLEMGNYGYTF.

This chain uses TRBV30 with TRBJ2-5, with 9 bases matching TRBD2. The germline V gene has CDR1 GTSNPN and CDR2 SVGIG (reference sequence). The J segment lost 5 bases and the V segment lost 7 bases, leaving 8 bases of the junction unmatched. The CDR3 loop spans 13 amino acids. The DNA of the CDR3 is TGTGCCTCTCGCGGGGGGGCCCGGGAGACCCAGTACTTC. This sequence encodes CASRGGARETQYF.

The chain is built from TRBV7-3 and TRBJ2-1; either TRBD1 or TRBD2 may fit D (6 bases each). Germline V gene data show CDR1 as SGHTA and CDR2 as FQGTGA. The CDR3 is 15 amino acids. Trimming cost V 5 bases and J 7 bases, with 18 bases left between them. The CDR3 coding sequence is TGTGCCAGCAGCCCGGGTCAGGGGAGGTCGAATGAGCAGTTCTTC. This translates into CASSPGQGRSNEQFF.

V and J are TRBV19 and TRBJ1-1; a possible D gene is TRBD1 (5 bases). Germline values: CDR1 LNHDA, CDR2 SQIVND (reference sequence). V gave up 10 bases and J gave up 10 bases, with 22 bases separating them. The length of the CDR3 is 13 residues. The DNA for the CDR3 is TGTGCCACCTTGGACCTCCCTTTGGGGGTAGCTTTCTTT. Translated: CATLDLPLGVAFF.

The chain carries TRBV7-9 and TRBJ2-5; no firm D call. This CDR3 spans 14 amino acids. V was trimmed by 3 bases and J by 4 bases, leaving 12 bases between them. Looked up from germline, CDR1 is SEHNR and CDR2 is FQNEAQ (reference sequence). CDR3 loop: CASSFEFWGETQYF. The CDR3 bases are TGTGCCAGCAGCTTTGAATTTTGGGGAGAGACCCAGTACTTC.

In its sample, this clone was seen once. The V call is TRBV6-6, the J call TRBJ1-1; D is unresolved. The length of the CDR3 is 13 residues. Trimming removed 6 bases at V and 0 bases at J, with 8 bases between. From germline, CDR1 is MNHNY and CDR2 SVGAGI (reference sequence). CDR3 nucleotides: TGTGCCAGCAGAAATAGGTTGAACACTGAAGCTTTCTTT. Amino acid sequence: CASRNRLNTEAFF.

This chain links TRBV7-2 with TRBJ2-7; 7 bases match TRBD2. This CDR3 contains 16 residues. The J segment lost 3 bases and the V segment lost 4 bases, leaving 12 bases of the junction unmatched. Germline V gene lookup returns CDR1 SGHTA and CDR2 FQGNSA. The DNA for the CDR3 is TGTGCCAGCAGCTCCGCCTCTTGGCGCGGGGGCTACGAGCAGTACTTC. This gives the protein CASSSASWRGGYEQYF. The variable domain in full, with the rest retrieved from reference TRBV7-2 and TRBJ2-7, is GAGVSQSPSNKVTEKGKDVELRCDPISGHTALYWYRQSLGQGLEFLIYFQGNSAPDKSGLPSDRFSAERTGGSVSTLTIQRTQQEDSAVYLCASSSASWRGGYEQYFGPGTRLTVT.

The rearrangement joins TRBV9 to TRBJ1-6; 8 bases align to TRBD1. The CDR3 runs to 19 residues. Looked up from germline, CDR1 is SGDLS and CDR2 is YYNGEE. V gave up 4 bases and J gave up 0 bases; unmatched junction bases: 12. DNA for the CDR3: TGTGCCAGCAGCCCCCAGGGGGCGACAAGGGGCTCCTATAATTCACCCCTCCACTTT. It yields the protein CASSPQGATRGSYNSPLHF.

For this clone: The junction shows a germline mismatch at one end, possibly a read error. The DNA of the CDR3 is TGCAGCGTTGAATCCCAAACTAGTGAAAAACTGTTTTTT. This gives the protein CSVESQTSEKLFF. The chain recombines TRBV29-1 with TRBJ1-4; D is ambiguous. The CDR3 length is 13 residues. The germline CDR1 and CDR2 sequences are SQVTM and ANQGSEA.

This sequence joins TRBV28 and TRBJ1-1; D remains ambiguous. Germline lookup yields CDR1 MDHEN and CDR2 SYDVKM. The germline V and J ends were trimmed by 6 bases and 1 base, with 6 bases remaining between them. The CDR3 runs 12 residues. This CDR3 is CASRFTNTEAFF. DNA for the CDR3: TGTGCCAGCAGATTCACGAACACTGAAGCTTTCTTT. The complete variable domain, with remaining parts taken from reference TRBV28 and TRBJ1-1, reads DVKVTQSSRYLVKRTGEKVFLECVQDMDHENMFWYRQDPGLGLRLIYFSYDVKMKEKGDIPEGYSVSREKKERFSLILESASTNQTSMYLCASRFTNTEAFFGQGTRLTVV.

The chain recombines TRBV7-8 with TRBJ1-2, with D perhaps TRBD1 (5 bases). Looked up from germline, CDR1 is SGHVS and CDR2 is FQNEAQ. The CDR3 is 15 amino acids. Trimming shortened V by 3 bases and J by 0 bases, and 11 bases separated the two germline ends. The CDR3 DNA follows: TGTGCCAGCAGCTTCGGACACCCCTCTAACTATGGCTACACCTTC. It is translated as CASSFGHPSNYGYTF.

The chain carries TRBV4-3 and TRBJ1-1; D remains unclear. The CDR3 contains 18 residues. Per germline, CDR1 LGHNA and CDR2 YSLEER. V lost 0 bases, J lost 1 base, and 18 bases lay in between. This chain's CDR3 is CASSQDRFGLNQNTEAFF. The DNA for the CDR3 is TGCGCCAGCAGCCAAGATAGGTTCGGACTTAACCAGAACACTGAAGCTTTCTTT.

As to this clone: Other DNA sequences in the sample encode the same CDR3. The chain combines TRBV7-2 with TRBJ2-3; no clear D gene. This CDR3 is built from 13 residues. V lost 3 bases and J lost 3, with 7 bases in between. Germline CDR1 and CDR2: SGHTA and FQGNSA. The CDR3 loop is CASSFGRTDTQYF. CDR3 coding DNA: TGTGCCAGCAGCTTCGGCAGGACAGATACGCAGTATTTT.

The chain recombines TRBV2 with TRBJ1-5; no clear D gene. The V gene lost 0 bases and the J gene lost 0 bases, with 9 bases spanning the gap. Germline V gene sequence: CDR1 SNHLY, CDR2 FYNNEI. CDR3 size: 16 residues. The CDR3 sequence is CASSEAVVYSNQPQHF. The CDR3 nucleotides are TGTGCCAGCAGTGAAGCGGTAGTCTATAGCAATCAGCCCCAGCATTTT.

The chain is built from TRBV2 and TRBJ2-5; maybe TRBD1 (6 bases). Trimming pared 2 bases from V and 5 bases from J, leaving 18 bases between. CDR3 size: 16 residues. Germline CDR1 is SNHLY and CDR2 is FYNNEI. CDR3 bases: TGTGCCAGCAGTGAACGCTCACAGGGCCAATTGGAGACCCAGTACTTC. It is translated as CASSERSQGQLETQYF.

CDR3 region: CAISESHSQYF. In DNA, the CDR3 is TGTGCCATCAGTGAGTCACATTCGCAGTATTTT. The chain carries TRBV10-3 and TRBJ2-3; no clear D gene. This CDR3 comprises 11 residues. Trimming took 0 bases from V and 10 from J, leaving 5 bases between them. The V gene's germline CDR1 is ENHRY and CDR2 SYGVKD.

V usage is TRBV5-4 and J usage is TRBJ1-4, with D possibly matching TRBD1 (5 bases). Germline-derived CDR1 and CDR2 are SGHNT and YYREEE (reference sequence). V was cut by 4 bases and J by 5 bases, with 15 bases left in between. This CDR3 comprises 15 residues. CDR3 sequence: CASSHGGGKNEKLFF. CDR3 bases: TGTGCCAGCAGCCACGGGGGTGGGAAGAATGAAAAACTGTTTTTT.